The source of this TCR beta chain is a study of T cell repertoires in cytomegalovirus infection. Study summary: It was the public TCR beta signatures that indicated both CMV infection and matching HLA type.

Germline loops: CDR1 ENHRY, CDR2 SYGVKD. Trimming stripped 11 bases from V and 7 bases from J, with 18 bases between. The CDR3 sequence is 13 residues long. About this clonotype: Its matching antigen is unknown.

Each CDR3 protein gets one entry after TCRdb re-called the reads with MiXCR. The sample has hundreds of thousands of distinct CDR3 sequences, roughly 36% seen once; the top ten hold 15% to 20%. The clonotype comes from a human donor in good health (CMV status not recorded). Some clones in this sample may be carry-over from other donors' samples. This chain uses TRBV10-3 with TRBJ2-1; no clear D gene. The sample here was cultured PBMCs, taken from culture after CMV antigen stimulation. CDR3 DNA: TGTGCCCTAAGCCAGGCTAGTGGGAATGAGCAGTTCTTC. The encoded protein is CALSQASGNEQFF.